A selection of T cell receptor beta chains follows, all from one sample in a study of blood T cell repertoires in COVID-19. Produced via immunoSEQ multiplex PCR; TCRdb's table is partial and in-frame only. The sample records 120,000 or so clones, about 80% being singletons. The specimen sequenced was peripheral blood. Receptor source: a man aged 35 to 55 with active or convalescent COVID-19. The CDR3 runs from the conserved cysteine through the conserved F or W. D genes are given only for firm matches. The size entry is marked missing in some rows and otherwise reads once, few, many or a size class.

J gene,clone size,D gene,V gene,CDR3 DNA,CDR3 protein
TRBJ1-6,-,TRBD1,TRBV3-1/TRBV3-2,TGTGCCAGCAGTCCTAGCACAGGGGATAATTCACCCCTCCACTTT,CASSPSTGDNSPLHF
TRBJ2-7,-,TRBD2,TRBV5-1,TGCGCCAGCAGCCTCTTTAGCGGGAACGACGAGCAGTACTTC,CASSLFSGNDEQYF
TRBJ2-7,-,-,TRBV7-9,TGTGCCAGCAGCTTAGTGTACCAGGGGCTTAGTAAGGACGAGCAGTACTTC,CASSLVYQGLSKDEQYF
TRBJ1-1,-,-,TRBV25-1,TGTGCCAGCAGTGACCTGGAGGGAAACACTGAAGCTTTCTTT,CASSDLEGNTEAFF
TRBJ1-1,-,-,TRBV10-1,TGCGCCAGCACCCTAAGGGGAGGTTCCACTGAAGCTTTCTTT,CASTLRGGSTEAFF
TRBJ1-2,-,TRBD1,TRBV20-1,TGCAGTGCTACTGACCAGGGGGCAGGGGGTGTGAGGACCTTC,CSATDQGAGGVRTF
TRBJ2-3,once,-,TRBV7-3,TGTGCCAGCAGCCCCCAAACATCGACGGGGGCAGATACGCAGTATTTT,CASSPQTSTGADTQYF
TRBJ2-2,few,TRBD2,TRBV9,TGTGCCAGCAGCGTAGCTGGACTAGCAGCCAAGACCGGGGAGCTGTTTTTT,CASSVAGLAAKTGELFF
TRBJ2-3,-,-,TRBV12-3/TRBV12-4,TGTGCCAGCAACAGTGCTAGCACAGATACGCAGTATTTT,CASNSASTDTQYF
TRBJ2-5,-,-,TRBV27,TGTGCGGCAGGGCTCGGGACCCAGTACTTC,CAAGLGTQYF
TRBJ2-1,-,-,TRBV18,TGTGCCAGCTCACCATCGTTATTGGACCCATCGGGGGAGCAGTTCTTC,CASSPSLLDPSGEQFF
TRBJ1-5,few,TRBD1,TRBV24-1,TGTGCCACCAGTGATTCGACAGGGGTGGGTCAGCCCCAGCATTTT,CATSDSTGVGQPQHF
TRBJ2-6,-,-,TRBV7-6,TGTGCCAGCAGCTCCATAGTGACAGGTTCTGGGGCCAACGTCCTGACTTTC,CASSSIVTGSGANVLTF
TRBJ2-1,-,TRBD2,TRBV9,TGTGCCAGCACCATAGGGGGACTAGCCCTGGATGAGCAGTTCTTC,CASTIGGLALDEQFF
TRBJ1-2,few,-,TRBV3-1/TRBV3-2,TGTGCCAGCAGACCCGGGACTCTTGACGGCTACACCTTC,CASRPGTLDGYTF
TRBJ2-7,-,-,TRBV2,TGTGCCAGCAGTGAAACCCCCTACTACGAGCAGTACTTC,CASSETPYYEQYF
TRBJ2-2,-,TRBD1,TRBV3-1/TRBV3-2,TGTGCCAGCAGTCAATACAGGGGCTACGCCGGGGAGCTGTTTTTT,CASSQYRGYAGELFF
TRBJ1-1,-,-,TRBV29-1,TGCAGCGTTGTAGTATTGAACACTGAAGCTTTCTTT,CSVVVLNTEAFF
TRBJ2-1,few,-,TRBV7-3,TGTGCCAGCAGCTTAGGCAACAATGAGCAGTTCTTC,CASSLGNNEQFF
TRBJ2-3,-,-,TRBV11-3,TGTGCCAGCAGCTTAGGAGGGTCCACAGATACGCAGTATTTT,CASSLGGSTDTQYF
TRBJ2-3,once,-,TRBV7-6,TGTGCCAGCAGCTTGGGACTTGATACGCAGTATTTT,CASSLGLDTQYF
TRBJ1-2,-,TRBD1,TRBV29-1,TGCAGCGCCAGAACAGGGGAGCCTTATGGCTACACCTTC,CSARTGEPYGYTF
TRBJ2-6,-,-,TRBV18,TGTGCCAGCTCACCGTCCGGGACATTCCCTACTGGGGCCAACGTCCTGACTTTC,CASSPSGTFPTGANVLTF
TRBJ1-5,few,-,TRBV11-2,TGTGCCAGCAGCTTAGAGAGGCCAGGGGATGACAATCAGCCCCAGCATTTT,CASSLERPGDDNQPQHF
TRBJ2-1,once,-,TRBV6-6,TGTGCCAGCAGTTACGGGGGGAATGAGCAGTTCTTC,CASSYGGNEQFF
TRBJ1-2,-,TRBD1,TRBV9,TGTGCCAGCAGCGTAGGACAGGGAGCTGGCTACACCTTC,CASSVGQGAGYTF
TRBJ1-5,-,-,TRBV6-5,TGTGCCAGCAACTACGAAAGGGGCAGCAATCAGCCCCAGCATTTT,CASNYERGSNQPQHF
TRBJ1-3,-,-,TRBV6-1,TGTGCCAGCAGTGAATCTTCAGGGCTAAACACCATATATTTT,CASSESSGLNTIYF
TRBJ1-1,-,TRBD1,TRBV12-3/TRBV12-4,TGTGCCAGCAGTCGGGACAGCCGGGGAGCTTTCTTT,CASSRDSRGAFF
TRBJ2-7,-,-,TRBV29-1,TGCAGCGTCAGGGTTAAGCCCTACGAGCAGTACTTC,CSVRVKPYEQYF
TRBJ2-7,-,-,TRBV30,TGTGCCTGGAGACGGACTACCTTTTACGAGCAGTACTTC,CAWRRTTFYEQYF
TRBJ1-6,-,-,TRBV7-2,TGTGCCAGCAGCTCTCAGGGGTCCGTTAATTCACCCCTCCACTTT,CASSSQGSVNSPLHF
TRBJ1-2,-,-,TRBV28,TGTGCCAGCAGTTTCGACACTGGCTACACCTTC,CASSFDTGYTF
TRBJ2-7,-,TRBD1,TRBV28,TGTGCCAGCAGTTCTTGGACAGGGGGTAGGGAGCAGTACTTC,CASSSWTGGREQYF
TRBJ2-1,-,TRBD1,TRBV18,TGTGCCAGCTCACCACGCTATGGGACAGGGTGGAATGAGCAGTTCTTC,CASSPRYGTGWNEQFF
TRBJ2-1,-,TRBD2,TRBV29-1,TGCAGCGTTGAAGGGCGGGAGAAGGAAGACAATGAGCAGTTCTTC,CSVEGREKEDNEQFF